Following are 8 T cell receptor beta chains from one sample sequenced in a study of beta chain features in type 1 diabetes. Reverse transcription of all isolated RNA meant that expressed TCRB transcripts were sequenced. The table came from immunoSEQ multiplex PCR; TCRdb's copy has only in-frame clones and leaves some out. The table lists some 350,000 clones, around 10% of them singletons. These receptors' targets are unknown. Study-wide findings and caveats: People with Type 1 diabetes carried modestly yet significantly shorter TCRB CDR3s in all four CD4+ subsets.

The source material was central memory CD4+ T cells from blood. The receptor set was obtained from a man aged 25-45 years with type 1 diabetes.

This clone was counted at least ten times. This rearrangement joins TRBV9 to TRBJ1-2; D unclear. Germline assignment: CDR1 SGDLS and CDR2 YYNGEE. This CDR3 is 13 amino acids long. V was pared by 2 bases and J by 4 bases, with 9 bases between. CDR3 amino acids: CASSVSDLYGYTF. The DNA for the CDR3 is TGTGCCAGCAGCGTGTCCGACCTCTATGGCTACACCTTC.

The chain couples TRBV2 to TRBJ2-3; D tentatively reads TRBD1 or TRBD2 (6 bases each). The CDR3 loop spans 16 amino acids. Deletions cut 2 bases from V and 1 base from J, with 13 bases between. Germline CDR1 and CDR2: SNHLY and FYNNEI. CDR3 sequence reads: CASSELQGLGTDTQYF. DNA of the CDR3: TGTGCCAGCAGTGAACTACAGGGACTCGGCACAGATACGCAGTATTTT.

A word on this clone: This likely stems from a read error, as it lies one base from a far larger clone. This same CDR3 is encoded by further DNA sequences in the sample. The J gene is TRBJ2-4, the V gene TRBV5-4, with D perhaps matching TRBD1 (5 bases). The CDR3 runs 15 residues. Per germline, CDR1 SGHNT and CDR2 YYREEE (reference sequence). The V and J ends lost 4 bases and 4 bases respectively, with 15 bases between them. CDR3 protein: CASSQERQWKNIQYF. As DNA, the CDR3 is TGTGCCAGCAGCCAAGAGAGACAGTGGAAAAACATTCAGTACTTC. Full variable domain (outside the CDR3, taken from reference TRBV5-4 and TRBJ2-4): ETGVTQSPTHLIKTRGQQVTLRCSSQSGHNTVSWYQQALGQGPQFIFQYYREEENGRGNFPPRFSGLQFPNYSSELNVNALELDDSALYLCASSQERQWKNIQYFGAGTRLSVL.

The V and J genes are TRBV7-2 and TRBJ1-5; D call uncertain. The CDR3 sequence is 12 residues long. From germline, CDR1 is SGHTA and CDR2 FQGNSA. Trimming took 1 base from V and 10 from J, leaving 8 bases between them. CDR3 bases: TGTGCCAGCAGCTTAGGACACCTTCCCCAGCATTTT. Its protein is CASSLGHLPQHF.

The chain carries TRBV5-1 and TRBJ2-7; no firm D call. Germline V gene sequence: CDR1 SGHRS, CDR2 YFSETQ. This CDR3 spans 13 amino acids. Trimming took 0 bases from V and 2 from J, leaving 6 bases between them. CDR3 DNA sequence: TGCGCCAGCAGCTTGGAGAGCCCCTACGAGCAGTACTTC. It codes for CASSLESPYEQYF.

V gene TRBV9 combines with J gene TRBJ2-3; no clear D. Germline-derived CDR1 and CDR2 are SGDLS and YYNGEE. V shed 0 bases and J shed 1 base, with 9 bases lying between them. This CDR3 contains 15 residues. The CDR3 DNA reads TGTGCCAGCAGCGTAGGGGTCACCCGCACAGATACGCAGTATTTT. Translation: CASSVGVTRTDTQYF. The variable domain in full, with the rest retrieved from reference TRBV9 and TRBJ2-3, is DSGVTQTPKHLITATGQRVTLRCSPRSGDLSVYWYQQSLDQGLQFLIQYYNGEERAKGNILERFSAQQFPDLHSELNLSSLELGDSALYFCASSVGVTRTDTQYFGPGTRLTVL.

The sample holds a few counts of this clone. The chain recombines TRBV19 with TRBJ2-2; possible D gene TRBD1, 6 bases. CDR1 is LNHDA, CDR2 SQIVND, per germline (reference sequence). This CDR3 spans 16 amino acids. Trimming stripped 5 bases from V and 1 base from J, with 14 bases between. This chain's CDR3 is CASSVQGLGNTGELFF. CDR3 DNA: TGTGCCAGTAGTGTACAGGGTTTAGGGAACACCGGGGAGCTGTTTTTT. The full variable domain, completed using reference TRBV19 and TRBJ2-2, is DGGITQSPKYLFRKEGQNVTLSCEQNLNHDAMYWYRQDPGQGLRLIYYSQIVNDFQKGDIAEGYSVSREKKESFPLTVTSAQKNPTAFYLCASSVQGLGNTGELFFGEGSRLTVL.

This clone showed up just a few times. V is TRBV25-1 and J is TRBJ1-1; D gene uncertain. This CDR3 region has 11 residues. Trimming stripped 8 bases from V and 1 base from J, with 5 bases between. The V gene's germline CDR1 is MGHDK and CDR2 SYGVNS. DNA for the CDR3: TGTGCCAGCTGGGGGAACACTGAAGCTTTCTTT. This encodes CASWGNTEAFF. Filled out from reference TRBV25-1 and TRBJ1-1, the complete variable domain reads EADIYQTPRYLVIGTGKKITLECSQTMGHDKMYWYQQDPGMELHLIHYSYGVNSTEKGDLSSESTVSRIRTEHFPLTLESARPSHTSQYLCASWGNTEAFFGQGTRLTVV.